Below are 23 T cell receptor beta chains sequenced from a single sample in a study of blood T cell repertoires in COVID-19. Measured with immunoSEQ multiplex PCR; TCRdb has only the in-frame clones, and not every one. The data show around 240,000 clones, 85% to 90% seen once. The sample comprised PBMCs or T cells enriched from blood (not recorded which). The source of these receptors is a man aged 50 or older who had been exposed to COVID-19.

The chain is built from TRBV6-6 and TRBJ1-2, with D possibly TRBD1 on 6 matching bases. The length of the CDR3 is 13 residues. The germline CDR1 and CDR2 sequences are MNHNY and SVGAGI (reference sequence). The V and J ends lost 6 bases and 5 bases respectively, with 13 bases between them. CDR3 DNA: TGTGCCAGCAGCGAACAGGGTTTTTATGGCTACACCTTC. Protein sequence: CASSEQGFYGYTF.

The chain is built from TRBV19 and TRBJ2-2, with a tentative D call TRBD1 (5 bases). Germline-derived CDR1 and CDR2 are LNHDA and SQIVND (reference sequence). V was pared by 3 bases and J by 1 base, with 15 bases between. The length of the CDR3 is 17 residues. The CDR3 loop is CASSIRVRQRNTGELFF. CDR3 DNA: TGTGCCAGTAGTATTAGAGTTAGACAGAGGAACACCGGGGAGCTGTTTTTT.

The CDR3 is CASSGQAGRLLDSPLHF. The CDR3 coding sequence is TGCGCCAGTTCGGGACAGGCTGGGAGGCTTTTGGATTCACCCCTCCACTTT. V gene TRBV4-1 combines with J gene TRBJ1-6; 8 bases align to TRBD1. After removal of 9 bases from V and 8 bases from J, the junction contained 18 bases not matched to a gene. Per the germline V gene, CDR1 is MGHRA and CDR2 is YSYEKL. This CDR3 is built from 17 residues.

V is TRBV2 and J is TRBJ2-3, with D possibly TRBD2 on 5 matching bases. This CDR3 has 13 amino acids. Trimming left V 7 bases short and J 5 bases short, with 13 bases between. Per germline, CDR1 SNHLY and CDR2 FYNNEI. The CDR3 loop reads CASTTSSKDTQYF. CDR3 DNA sequence: TGTGCCAGCACTACTAGTAGTAAAGATACGCAGTATTTT. The whole variable domain, remainder taken from reference TRBV2 and TRBJ2-3, is EPEVTQTPSHQVTQMGQEVILRCVPISNHLYFYWYRQILGQKVEFLVSFYNNEISEKSEIFDDQFSVERPDGSNFTLKIRSTKLEDSAMYFCASTTSSKDTQYFGPGTRLTVL.

This chain uses TRBV19 with TRBJ1-1; 8 bases fit TRBD1. V gave up 2 bases and J gave up 5 bases; unmatched junction bases: 4. Per germline, CDR1 LNHDA and CDR2 SQIVND (reference sequence). The CDR3 loop spans 14 amino acids. The CDR3 DNA reads TGTGCCAGTAGTATACGGACAGGGTTAACTGAAGCTTTCTTT. Amino acid sequence: CASSIRTGLTEAFF. The full variable domain, in which reference TRBV19 and TRBJ1-1 provide the parts outside the CDR3, is DGGITQSPKYLFRKEGQNVTLSCEQNLNHDAMYWYRQDPGQGLRLIYYSQIVNDFQKGDIAEGYSVSREKKESFPLTVTSAQKNPTAFYLCASSIRTGLTEAFFGQGTRLTVV.

The V gene is TRBV5-1, the J gene TRBJ2-7; 11 bases align to TRBD2. The CDR3 consists of 14 residues. The V segment lost 5 bases and the J segment 2 bases; nucleotides outside the gene matches: 3. Germline CDR1 is SGHRS and CDR2 is YFSETQ. CDR3 protein: CASSSGGATYEQYF. CDR3 in DNA: TGCGCCAGCAGTAGCGGGGGGGCGACCTACGAGCAGTACTTC.

The gene calls are TRBV24-1 and TRBJ2-5, with a tentative D call TRBD2 (5 bases). This CDR3 region has 15 residues. Germline V gene sequence: CDR1 KGHDR, CDR2 SFDVKD. The V end was cut by 4 bases, the J end by 5 bases, with 16 bases between. The CDR3 region is CATSDPRTASETQYF. The CDR3 DNA reads as TGTGCCACCAGTGACCCAAGGACTGCGTCTGAGACCCAGTACTTC.

This clone appeared once. The CDR3 region has the DNA TGCGCCAGCAGCTTAGGGACTAGCGGAGATACGCAGTATTTT. This encodes CASSLGTSGDTQYF. V gene TRBV5-1 combines with J gene TRBJ2-3; 11 bases map to TRBD2. Germline assignment: CDR1 SGHRS and CDR2 YFSETQ. This CDR3 comprises 14 residues. Trimming at V came to 2 bases and at J to 5 bases, leaving 1 base not matched to a gene.

V usage is TRBV5-1 and J usage is TRBJ2-3; TRBD1 aligns across 7 bases. Trimming at V came to 3 bases and at J to 0 bases, leaving 10 bases not matched to a gene. The V gene's germline CDR1 is SGHRS and CDR2 YFSETQ. The CDR3 runs 17 residues. In DNA form, the CDR3 reads TGCGCCAGCAGCTCCGTACCAGGGACAGTTAGCACAGATACGCAGTATTTT. Protein product: CASSSVPGTVSTDTQYF. The complete variable domain, with remaining parts taken from reference TRBV5-1 and TRBJ2-3, reads KAGVTQTPRYLIKTRGQQVTLSCSPISGHRSVSWYQQTPGQGLQFLFEYFSETQRNKGNFPGRFSGRQFSNSRSEMNVSTLELGDSALYLCASSSVPGTVSTDTQYFGPGTRLTVL.

This sequence joins TRBV7-3 and TRBJ2-5; D might be TRBD2 (5 bases). Germline CDR1 is SGHTA and CDR2 is FQGTGA. This CDR3 comprises 13 residues. V was cut by 8 bases and J by 5 bases, with 15 bases left in between. CDR3 amino acids: CASAPARGETQYF. CDR3 nucleotide sequence: TGTGCCAGCGCACCTGCACGCGGGGAGACCCAGTACTTC.

The J gene is TRBJ2-3, the V gene TRBV6-1; D unresolved. Looked up from germline, CDR1 is MNHNS and CDR2 is SASEGT. The germline V and J ends were trimmed by 2 bases and 1 base, with 4 bases remaining between them. The CDR3 is 13 residues long. The CDR3 DNA reads TGTGCCAGCAGTGAATATCGCACAGATACGCAGTATTTT. Amino acid sequence: CASSEYRTDTQYF.

The chain combines TRBV9 with TRBJ1-6; D call uncertain. CDR1 is SGDLS, CDR2 YYNGEE, per germline. V was trimmed by 0 bases and J by 9 bases, leaving 7 bases between them. The CDR3 sequence is 13 residues long. CDR3 DNA sequence: TGTGCCAGCAGCGTAGACCCGGGTTCACCCCTCCACTTT. It codes for CASSVDPGSPLHF.

This chain uses TRBV28 with TRBJ2-3; 11 bases are a match to TRBD2. The CDR3 extends over 15 amino acids. CDR1 and CDR2 from the germline V gene are MDHEN and SYDVKM. The junction had 5 bases not matched to a gene; V was cut back by 5 bases and J by 4 bases. The DNA for the CDR3 is TGTGCCAGCAGTAGCCTAGCGGGAGGCGCAGATACGCAGTATTTT. It codes for CASSSLAGGADTQYF.

The rearrangement links TRBV28 to TRBJ1-2; no clear D gene. This CDR3 is 13 amino acids long. Per the germline V gene, CDR1 is MDHEN and CDR2 is SYDVKM. Trimming stripped 7 bases from V and 8 bases from J, with 17 bases between. The CDR3 DNA reads as TGTGCCAGCAATAAAAAGAACAGTGGCGGCTACACCTTC. Residues: CASNKKNSGGYTF.

The chain uses TRBV19 and TRBJ1-5; 9 bases align to TRBD1. Germline V gives CDR1 LNHDA, CDR2 SQIVND (reference sequence). This CDR3 is 13 amino acids long. The trim removed 5 bases at V and 5 bases at J, leaving 1 base unmatched. The CDR3 loop reads CASSRDRDQPQHF. The CDR3 DNA is TGTGCCAGTAGTCGGGACAGGGATCAGCCCCAGCATTTT.

V usage is TRBV2 and J usage is TRBJ2-2, with D perhaps matching TRBD2 (6 bases). CDR3 length: 14 residues. Trimming stripped 1 base from V and 3 bases from J, with 6 bases between. Germline V gene data show CDR1 as SNHLY and CDR2 as FYNNEI. The CDR3 loop reads CASSEGGDTGELFF. The CDR3, as DNA: TGTGCCAGCAGTGAAGGGGGGGACACCGGGGAGCTGTTTTTT.

DNA of the CDR3: TGCGCCAGCAGCTTGGTCGGTCTGCGCTCCTACAATGAGCAGTTCTTC. Protein sequence: CASSLVGLRSYNEQFF. The genes are TRBV5-1 and TRBJ2-1, with D unresolved. V was shortened by 0 bases and J by 0 bases, with 10 bases between the two germline ends. CDR1 SGHRS and CDR2 YFSETQ come from the germline V gene. The CDR3 has 16 amino acids.

This chain links TRBV23-1 with TRBJ1-2; D unclear. TRBV23-1 is given ORF status, its function remaining uncertain. Deletions cut 6 bases from V and 5 bases from J, with 19 bases between. CDR3 size: 15 residues. The CDR3 is CASSPTFGEAYGYTF. CDR3 DNA: TGCGCCAGCAGCCCCACCTTTGGGGAGGCGTATGGCTACACCTTC.

The rearrangement joins TRBV12-3 or TRBV12-4 to TRBJ1-2; D is uncertain. The V and J ends lost 1 base and 4 bases respectively, with 7 bases between them. CDR3 length: 13 amino acids. In DNA, the CDR3 is TGTGCCAGCAGTTTAGGAGGCAGCTATGGCTACACCTTC. Translation gives CASSLGGSYGYTF.

The chain is built from TRBV14 and TRBJ1-3, with D possibly TRBD1 on 6 matching bases. This CDR3 comprises 18 residues. Trimming cost V 3 bases and J 3 bases, with 21 bases left between them. Germline CDR1 reads SGHDN; CDR2 reads FVKESK. CDR3 bases: TGTGCCAGCAGCCAGCATGGGCGGTACAGGGAGGGTGGAAACACCATATATTTT. It yields the protein CASSQHGRYREGGNTIYF.

The chain is built from TRBV5-1 and TRBJ1-5; 8 bases are a match to TRBD1. J was trimmed by 1 base and V by 0 bases; bases with no gene match: 6. The CDR3 has 17 residues. CDR1 is SGHRS and CDR2 is YFSETQ in the germline V gene. CDR3 bases: TGCGCCAGCAGCTTGGTACCAGGGGGCATCAGCAATCAGCCCCAGCATTTT. Its protein product is CASSLVPGGISNQPQHF.

CDR3 loop: CASRYASEGTGELFF. The CDR3 DNA reads as TGCGCCAGCAGATACGCTAGCGAGGGCACCGGGGAGCTGTTTTTT. The genes are TRBV5-1 and TRBJ2-2, with D maybe TRBD2 (6 bases). Trimming stripped 5 bases from V and 4 bases from J, with 15 bases between. This CDR3 is 15 amino acids long. The germline V gene encodes CDR1 SGHRS and CDR2 YFSETQ.

The chain couples TRBV7-9 to TRBJ2-2, with TRBD1 matching 7 bases. Germline V gene data show CDR1 as SEHNR and CDR2 as FQNEAQ (reference sequence). V lost 5 bases and J lost 0; bases outside the gene matches: 6. The CDR3 spans 16 residues. CDR3 residues: CASSRTGTANTGELFF. CDR3 bases: TGTGCCAGCAGCCGAACCGGGACAGCGAACACCGGGGAGCTGTTTTTT.